This T cell receptor beta chain stems from a study of circulating CD8 cells and anti-PD-1 response in melanoma. Across the whole study: Six of 13 patients had prior targeted therapy or immunotherapy; seven did not. Complete or partial response defined responders; stable or progressive disease, non-responders. Findings of the study overall: Diversity ranked highest in DNEG and lowest in TIGIT subsets.

From live CD3+CD8+TCRalphabeta+ cells, four PD-1 and/or TIGIT subsets were sorted. Using 15 ng of total RNA, TCR libraries were made with the QIAseq Immune Repertoire TCR panel. TCRdb reprocessed the reads via MiXCR and lists one record per CDR3 protein. The sample has about 540 distinct CDR3 sequences, about 10% seen once. By proportion, this clonotype is large. Its cognate antigen is unknown. Germline CDR1 and CDR2: DFQATT and SNEGSKA (reference sequence). This CDR3 comprises 14 residues. Trimming cost V 0 bases and J 2 bases; bases outside gene matches: 3. Sequences were derived from CD8+ T cells from PBMCs, sampled at baseline or after one month of anti-PD-1 therapy (not recorded which). This rearrangement joins TRBV20-1 to TRBJ2-7, with TRBD2 matching over 8 bases. The receptor was derived from a human donor with melanoma. The CDR3 DNA reads as TGCAGTGCTAGAGACGGGACTAGGACCTACGAGCAGTACTTC. Translating it yields CSARDGTRTYEQYF.